This TCR beta chain comes out of a study of T cell responses to AZD1222 COVID-19 vaccine. Study outcomes and limitations: Repertoires were obtained solely post-peak T cell response. The donor cohort was predominantly white British with a female majority, and clonal diversity may have been underestimated. A reported finding is that nearly half of spike-specific TCRs target unmutated variant regions. Recipients of AZD1222 seropositive at baseline numbered only 6 or 7.

Points on this clone: Its target is not known.

Germline V CDR1 and CDR2: SGHNT, YENEEA. This CDR3 has 18 residues. Trimming removed 5 bases from V and 3 bases from J; junction bases left unmatched: 10. The protocol was immunoSEQ multiplex PCR, while the TCRdb copy is restricted to in-frame clones and leaves out a portion. The sample has approximately 100,000 clones; roughly 86% are singletons. The V and J genes are TRBV11-3 and TRBJ2-2, with TRBD1 identical over 12 bases. The receptor comes from an adult who received the MenACWY meningococcal vaccine as a control. The sample here was peripheral blood, taken 28 days after the second dose of the MenACWY control vaccine. The CDR3 loop reads CASSLGGGQGAYTGELFF. The CDR3 region has the DNA TGTGCCAGCAGCCTAGGAGGGGGACAGGGGGCCTACACCGGGGAGCTGTTTTTT.